This T cell receptor (beta chain) was recovered during a study of breast tumors, draining lymph nodes, adjacent tissues. TCRdb independently ran MiXCR on the multiplex PCR reads; one entry per CDR3 protein. The sample has about 150,000 distinct CDR3 sequences; 30% to 35% are singletons. At least ten counts were recorded for this clonotype. Its antigen remains unknown. Germline assignment: CDR1 SGHAT and CDR2 FQNNGV. The CDR3 is made up of 17 amino acids. The V end lost 4 bases, the J end lost 3 bases, and 20 bases lay between the germline ends. Breast cancer patients provided tissue from their axillary draining lymph nodes. Study-wide results and limits: The lymph node origin of tumor T cells was framed as consistent with a hypothesis, not demonstrated. Tumor TCR diversity was below lymph nodes but above nontumor tissue.

This chain uses TRBV11-2 with TRBJ2-3; D remains ambiguous. This sequence originates from a female donor with breast cancer. Some clones in this sample may be carry-over from other donors' samples. Sequencing input: axillary lymph node tissue. CDR3 in DNA: TGTGCCAGCAGCTCCCGCTGGCAGGTACTTTCGACAGATACGCAGTATTTT. Residues: CASSSRWQVLSTDTQYF.